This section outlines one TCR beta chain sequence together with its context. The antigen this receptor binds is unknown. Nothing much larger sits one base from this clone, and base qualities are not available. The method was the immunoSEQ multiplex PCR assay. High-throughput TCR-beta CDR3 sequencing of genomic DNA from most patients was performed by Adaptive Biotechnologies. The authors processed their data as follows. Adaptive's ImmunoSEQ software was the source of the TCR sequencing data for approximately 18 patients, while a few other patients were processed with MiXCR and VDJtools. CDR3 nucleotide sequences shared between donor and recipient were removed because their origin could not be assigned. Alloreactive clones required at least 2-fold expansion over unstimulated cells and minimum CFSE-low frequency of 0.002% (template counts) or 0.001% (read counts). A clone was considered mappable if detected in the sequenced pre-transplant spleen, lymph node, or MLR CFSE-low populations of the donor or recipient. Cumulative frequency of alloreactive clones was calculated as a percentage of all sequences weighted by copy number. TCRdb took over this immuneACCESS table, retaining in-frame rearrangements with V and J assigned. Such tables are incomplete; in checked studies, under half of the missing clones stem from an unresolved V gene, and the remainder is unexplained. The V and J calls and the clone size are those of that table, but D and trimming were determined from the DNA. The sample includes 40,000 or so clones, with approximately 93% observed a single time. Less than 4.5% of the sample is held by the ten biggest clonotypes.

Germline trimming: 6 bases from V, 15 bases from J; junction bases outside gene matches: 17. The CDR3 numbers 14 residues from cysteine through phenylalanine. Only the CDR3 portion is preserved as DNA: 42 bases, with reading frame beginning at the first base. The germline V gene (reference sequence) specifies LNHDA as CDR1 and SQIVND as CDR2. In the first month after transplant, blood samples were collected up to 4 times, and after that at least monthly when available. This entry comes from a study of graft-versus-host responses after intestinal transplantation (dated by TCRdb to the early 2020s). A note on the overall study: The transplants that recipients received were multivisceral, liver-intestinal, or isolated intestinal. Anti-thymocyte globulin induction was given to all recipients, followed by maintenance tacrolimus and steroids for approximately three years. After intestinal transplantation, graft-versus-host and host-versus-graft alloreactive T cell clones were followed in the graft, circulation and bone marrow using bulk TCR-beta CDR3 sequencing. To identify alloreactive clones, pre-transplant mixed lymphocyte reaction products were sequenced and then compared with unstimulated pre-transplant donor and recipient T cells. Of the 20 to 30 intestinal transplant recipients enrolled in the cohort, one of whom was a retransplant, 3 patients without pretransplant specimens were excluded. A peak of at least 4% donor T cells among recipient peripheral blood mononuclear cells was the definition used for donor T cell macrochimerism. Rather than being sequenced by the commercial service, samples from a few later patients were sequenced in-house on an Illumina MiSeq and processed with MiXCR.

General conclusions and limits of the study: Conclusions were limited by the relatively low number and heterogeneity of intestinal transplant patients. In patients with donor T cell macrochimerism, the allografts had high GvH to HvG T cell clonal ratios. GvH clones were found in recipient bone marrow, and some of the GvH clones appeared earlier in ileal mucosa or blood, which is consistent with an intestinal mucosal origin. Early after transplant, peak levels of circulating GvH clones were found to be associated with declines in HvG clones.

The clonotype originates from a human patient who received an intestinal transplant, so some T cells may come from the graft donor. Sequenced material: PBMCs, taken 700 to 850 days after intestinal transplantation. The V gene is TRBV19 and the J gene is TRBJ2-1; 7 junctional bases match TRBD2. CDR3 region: CASRSIDQRGEWFF. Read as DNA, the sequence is TGTGCCAGTAGGTCGATAGACCAACGGGGGGAGTGGTTCTTC.